The 19 T cell receptor beta chains reported below all come from one sample, sequenced in a study of OX40 agonist ivuxolimab in advanced cancers. Using immunoSEQ multiplex PCR, the repertoire was profiled, and TCRdb retains in-frame clones only, with some absent. The data show about 50,000 clones, with roughly three quarters seen just once and approximately 1.1% held by the top ten. The sample in question was CD4+ or CD8+ T cells sorted from blood, obtained in a trial of the OX40 agonist ivuxolimab. The receptor source for this set is an adult with an advanced solid tumor such as melanoma, head and neck, liver or kidney cancer.

The chain uses TRBV5-1 and TRBJ1-2, with a tentative D call TRBD1 (6 bases). Trimming removed 0 bases at V and 3 bases at J, with 12 bases between. The CDR3 consists of 15 residues. Germline V gives CDR1 SGHRS, CDR2 YFSETQ. In DNA, the CDR3 is TGCGCCAGCAGCTTGGCAGGGGCTGTGGACTATGGCTACACCTTC. It encodes CASSLAGAVDYGYTF.

The chain combines TRBV29-1 with TRBJ2-7; D is uncertain. V lost 4 bases and J 4 bases, leaving 8 bases between the germline ends. Germline V gives CDR1 SQVTM, CDR2 ANQGSEA. This CDR3 spans 11 amino acids. CDR3 sequence: CSVVRNYEQYF. The CDR3 DNA reads TGCAGCGTTGTTAGGAATTACGAGCAGTACTTC.

With respect to this clone: This same CDR3 is encoded by further DNA sequences in the sample. This sequence joins TRBV9 and TRBJ2-1; D might be TRBD2 (5 bases). Looked up from germline, CDR1 is SGDLS and CDR2 is YYNGEE. Trimming took 2 bases from V and 10 from J, leaving 16 bases between them. The CDR3 has 14 residues. CDR3 protein: CASSVLVTEGEQFF. The DNA for the CDR3 is TGTGCCAGCAGCGTGCTCGTAACCGAGGGCGAGCAGTTCTTC.

About this clone: This same CDR3 is encoded by further DNA sequences in the sample. The chain has TRBV5-4 and TRBJ2-2; no firm D call. This CDR3 has 12 residues. From germline, CDR1 is SGHNT and CDR2 YYREEE (reference sequence). The V and J ends lost 4 bases and 3 bases respectively, with 4 bases between them. The CDR3 DNA reads TGTGCCAGCAGCCTCGACACCGGGGAGCTGTTTTTT. Its protein is CASSLDTGELFF.

This clone has just a few counts. This sequence joins TRBV27 and TRBJ2-5; unclear D gene. Trimming shortened V by 3 bases and J by 1 base, and 6 bases separated the two germline ends. The CDR3 is 13 amino acids. Looked up from germline, CDR1 is MNHEY and CDR2 is SMNVEV (reference sequence). CDR3 region: CASSLQVQETQYF. As DNA, the CDR3 is TGTGCCAGCAGTTTGCAAGTCCAAGAGACCCAGTACTTC.

This chain links TRBV28 with TRBJ2-2, with TRBD2 matching over 9 bases. Trimming removed 5 bases from V and 5 bases from J; junction bases left unmatched: 6. CDR1 and CDR2 from the germline V gene are MDHEN and SYDVKM. CDR3 size: 15 residues. The CDR3 protein is CASSIGTSRTGELFF. For the CDR3, the DNA is TGTGCCAGCAGTATTGGGACTAGCAGGACCGGGGAGCTGTTTTTT.

V is TRBV7-3 and J is TRBJ2-1; D gene unclear. CDR1 is SGHTA and CDR2 is FQGTGA in the germline V gene. The CDR3 has 12 amino acids. The V end lost 5 bases, the J end lost 6 bases, and 8 bases lay between the germline ends. Here the CDR3 reads CASSIGVNEQFF. The CDR3 region has the DNA TGTGCCAGCAGCATTGGGGTCAATGAGCAGTTCTTC.

The V and J genes are TRBV2 and TRBJ2-5, with 14 bases aligning to TRBD2. In germline, CDR1 is SNHLY, CDR2 FYNNEI. This CDR3 has 16 residues. V shed 6 bases, J shed 5 bases, and the junction held 8 bases outside the gene matches. The CDR3 nucleotides are TGTGCCAGCAGCTGGGGACTAGCGGGGGCTGGGGAGACCCAGTACTTC. Its translation: CASSWGLAGAGETQYF.

This chain uses TRBV6-5 with TRBJ2-7; D remains ambiguous. The CDR3 totals 15 residues. Between the trimmed V and J ends, which lost 0 bases and 0 bases, there was a span of 9 bases. CDR1 MNHEY and CDR2 SVGAGI come from the germline V gene. CDR3 sequence reads: CASSYSAVDSYEQYF. CDR3 DNA: TGTGCCAGCAGTTACTCGGCGGTGGACTCCTACGAGCAGTACTTC.

The V call is TRBV2, the J call TRBJ2-7; no clear D. The germline V and J ends were trimmed by 8 bases and 9 bases, with 14 bases remaining between them. Germline CDR1 reads SNHLY; CDR2 reads FYNNEI. The CDR3 sequence is 11 residues long. CDR3 bases: TGTGCCAGCTCTACGTGGGGAAGGCAGTACTTC. This encodes CASSTWGRQYF.

The chain employs TRBV4-1 and TRBJ2-7; TRBD1 might be the D (6 bases). The V end lost 4 bases, the J end lost 0 bases, and 10 bases lay between the germline ends. The CDR3 runs 14 residues. Germline loops: CDR1 MGHRA, CDR2 YSYEKL. CDR3 coding DNA: TGCGCCAGCAGCCTACAGGGAAGCTCCTACGAGCAGTACTTC. Translated: CASSLQGSSYEQYF.

The rearrangement joins TRBV30 to TRBJ1-6; no reliable D call. The CDR3 has 14 amino acids. Germline V CDR1 and CDR2: GTSNPN, SVGIG (reference sequence). The germline V and J ends were trimmed by 0 bases and 9 bases, with 12 bases remaining between them. Written as DNA, the CDR3 is TGTGCCTGGAGTGTAATGGGATTGGGTTCACCCCTCCACTTT. This sequence encodes CAWSVMGLGSPLHF.

This rearrangement joins TRBV9 to TRBJ2-2; TRBD1 matches 7 bases. CDR3 length: 16 amino acids. The J segment lost 3 bases and the V segment lost 4 bases, leaving 9 bases of the junction unmatched. Germline V gene data show CDR1 as SGDLS and CDR2 as YYNGEE. CDR3 amino acids: CASSPRSGQDTGELFF. The CDR3 bases are TGTGCCAGCAGCCCCCGTTCCGGACAGGACACCGGGGAGCTGTTTTTT.

This clone was detected only a few times. The V gene is TRBV7-3, the J gene TRBJ1-1, with D hard to call. The length of the CDR3 is 13 residues. With 5 bases removed from V and 6 bases from J, the gap between germline ends came to 13 bases. Germline lookup yields CDR1 SGHTA and CDR2 FQGTGA. CDR3 loop: CASSEGRGAEAFF. CDR3 nucleotides: TGTGCCAGCAGCGAAGGCAGAGGCGCTGAAGCTTTCTTT.

The V gene is TRBV15, the J gene TRBJ1-2; D gene unclear. The CDR3 covers 15 residues. Trimming took 0 bases from V and 4 from J, leaving 12 bases between them. Germline V gives CDR1 LNHNV, CDR2 YYDKDF (reference sequence). CDR3 residues: CATSRDRAEGYGYTF. CDR3 sequence (DNA): TGTGCCACCAGCAGAGATCGGGCCGAAGGCTATGGCTACACCTTC.

This chain connects TRBV5-1 to TRBJ2-3; 7 positions agree with TRBD2. Germline V gene sequence: CDR1 SGHRS, CDR2 YFSETQ. The CDR3 is 17 residues long. The junction had 13 bases not matched to a gene; V was cut back by 5 bases and J by 1 base. The CDR3 region is CASRMTAGLAGTDTQYF. The CDR3 coding sequence is TGCGCCAGCAGAATGACCGCCGGGCTAGCGGGCACAGATACGCAGTATTTT.

The rearrangement uses TRBV5-1 and TRBJ1-2; TRBD1 is a possible D gene (6 bases). With 0 bases removed from V and 3 bases from J, the gap between germline ends came to 12 bases. Germline CDR1 is SGHRS and CDR2 is YFSETQ. The CDR3 extends over 15 amino acids. Here the CDR3 reads CASSLEGGRDYGYTF. Written as DNA, the CDR3 is TGCGCCAGCAGCTTGGAGGGGGGGCGCGACTATGGCTACACCTTC.

J is TRBJ2-5 and V is TRBV15; D unclear. The CDR3 spans 15 residues. V lost 4 bases and J lost 0, with 12 bases in between. CDR1 LNHNV and CDR2 YYDKDF come from the germline V gene (reference sequence). CDR3 protein: CATSKDTVYQETQYF. For the CDR3, the DNA is TGTGCCACCAGCAAAGACACCGTGTACCAAGAGACCCAGTACTTC.

The J gene is TRBJ2-1, the V gene TRBV6-5; D is uncertain. Germline V lookup: CDR1 MNHEY, CDR2 SVGAGI. This CDR3 contains 14 residues. V lost 2 bases and J lost 6, with 11 bases in between. CDR3 protein: CASSYARVSNEQFF. The DNA for the CDR3 is TGTGCCAGCAGTTACGCCCGGGTCTCCAATGAGCAGTTCTTC.